A selection of T cell receptor beta chains follows, all from one sample in a study of control samples from healthy donors and cancer patients. This table comes from immunoSEQ multiplex PCR, and its TCRdb copy is limited to in-frame clones, with some not included. Here the sample spans 110,000 or so clones, approximately 90% being singletons. Specimen: blood. These receptors were collected from a human donor in good health. The donor label of this sample is uncertain. CDR3s include the opening cysteine and the closing phenylalanine or tryptophan.

TRBJ1-1 | TRBV10-3 | 14 | CAISPQGERTEAFF
TRBJ2-5 | TRBV20-1 | 10 | CSAPLETQYF
TRBJ2-3 | TRBV11-3 | 13 | CASSTGTSDTQYF
TRBJ2-3 | TRBV6-4 | 15 | CASSDSRGSTDTQYF
TRBJ1-2 | TRBV2 | 14 | CASSDDRGPRGYTF
TRBJ2-3 | TRBV28 | 15 | CASSLRQGAADTQYF
TRBJ1-1 | TRBV24-1 | 13 | CATRQGLGTEAFF
TRBJ2-2 | TRBV27 | 18 | CASSLYILGTGGTGELFF
TRBJ1-1 | TRBV7-9 | 14 | CASSVMGPNTEAFF
TRBJ2-3 | TRBV11-2 | 15 | CASSRPPGFTDTQYF
TRBJ1-2 | TRBV11-2 | 15 | CASSLIAGVSYGYTF
TRBJ2-7 | TRBV20-1 | 14 | CSASSGGNSYEQYF
TRBJ1-2 | TRBV30 | 15 | CAWSVQRGRIHGYTF
TRBJ1-4 | TRBV20-1 | 13 | CSASLRGSEKLFF
TRBJ1-1 | TRBV7-9 | 13 | CASSFGMNTEAFF
TRBJ1-1 | TRBV11-3 | 13 | CASSETVFAEAFF
TRBJ2-3 | TRBV6-1 | 17 | CASSELSGGPGFDTQYF